The next 15 T cell receptor beta chains were all read from a single sample in a study of vaccination effects on CD4 cells after COVID-19. Method: immunoSEQ multiplex PCR; TCRdb's copy keeps in-frame clones and lacks some. The sample contains about 45,000 clones, approximately 70% of which appear only once. Within the ViraFEST assay, antigen-specific CD4+ T cells underwent expansion with viral peptide pools prior to sequencing. Following 10 days of culture, CD4+ T cells were isolated. Documented for the person is a PCR-confirmed SARS-CoV-2 infection occurring between March and December 2020. For these receptors, no antigen is known. This sample comprised CD4+ T cells from PBMCs cultured with a peptide pool, obtained before COVID-19 vaccination. These receptors were obtained from a human donor who had a prior SARS-CoV-2 infection.

This sequence joins TRBV24-1 and TRBJ2-1, with 15 nucleotides matching TRBD2. CDR1 is KGHDR, CDR2 SFDVKD, per germline. With V trimmed by 4 bases and J by 2 bases, 8 bases remained unmatched. The CDR3 length is 19 residues. The DNA for the CDR3 is TGTGCCACCAGTGACTCGGGACTAGCGGGAGGCGCCCCCTACAATGAGCAGTTCTTC. Translating it yields CATSDSGLAGGAPYNEQFF.

This chain links TRBV5-4 with TRBJ1-2; perhaps TRBD1 as D (5 bases). The V and J ends lost 4 bases and 4 bases respectively, with 17 bases between them. Germline V gene data show CDR1 as SGHNT and CDR2 as YYREEE (reference sequence). The CDR3 consists of 15 residues. CDR3 in DNA: TGTGCCAGCAGCCCTCTGCAGGGTCTTAGCTATGGCTACACCTTC. Translated, it gives CASSPLQGLSYGYTF.

V is TRBV3-1 (or the pseudogene TRBV3-2) and J is TRBJ2-2, with D perhaps TRBD2 (6 bases). Germline V gene data show CDR1 as LGHDT and CDR2 as YNNKEL (reference sequence). This CDR3 has 15 residues. Trimming took off 9 bases at V and 3 bases at J, with 17 bases between the two ends. CDR3 sequence: CASGGPGVDTGELFF. For the CDR3, the DNA is TGTGCCAGTGGGGGACCGGGGGTCGACACCGGGGAGCTGTTTTTT.

The chain uses TRBV7-2 and TRBJ1-2; D uncertain. The germline V and J ends were trimmed by 1 base and 4 bases, with 13 bases remaining between them. CDR1 and CDR2 (germline): SGHTA, FQGNSA. The CDR3 is 15 amino acids. For the CDR3, the DNA is TGTGCCAGCAGCTTAGAAGGCGGTCTTAGCTATGGCTACACCTTC. This gives the protein CASSLEGGLSYGYTF.

The rearrangement links TRBV11-2 to TRBJ2-7; 8 bases are shared with TRBD2. The CDR3 has 15 residues. With V trimmed by 5 bases and J by 4 bases, 10 bases remained unmatched. CDR1 is SGHAT, CDR2 FQNNGV, per germline. Here the CDR3 DNA reads TGTGCCAGCAGCCCCACTAGCGGTGTCTCATACGAGCAGTACTTC. This encodes CASSPTSGVSYEQYF.

This chain uses TRBV5-1 with TRBJ2-6; D unresolved. Germline values: CDR1 SGHRS, CDR2 YFSETQ. The CDR3 loop spans 15 amino acids. V shed 1 base and J shed 1 base, with 6 bases lying between them. CDR3 nucleotide sequence: TGCGCCAGCAGCTTGCCCACTTCTGGGGCCAACGTCCTGACTTTC. It translates to CASSLPTSGANVLTF.

The chain joins TRBV11-3 to TRBJ2-3, with 9 bases aligning to TRBD2. The CDR3 extends over 15 amino acids. Germline loops: CDR1 SGHNT, CDR2 YENEEA. J gave up 6 bases and V 3 bases, and 7 bases lay outside the gene matches. This CDR3 is CASSFSGGLRDTQYF. The CDR3 nucleotides are TGTGCCAGCAGCTTTAGCGGGGGACTCCGGGATACGCAGTATTTT.

The chain combines TRBV11-3 with TRBJ2-1; TRBD2 matches 10 bases. The CDR3 is made up of 14 amino acids. Germline trimming cut 2 bases from V and 8 bases from J; bases unmatched to any gene: 3. Germline lookup yields CDR1 SGHNT and CDR2 YENEEA. The CDR3 reads CASSLSSGRDEQFF. The CDR3 DNA reads TGTGCCAGCAGCTTATCCAGCGGGAGGGATGAGCAGTTCTTC.

Comment on this clone: One junction end disagrees with the germline gene, perhaps due to a read error. The chain has TRBV7-9 and TRBJ1-1; D is uncertain. The germline gives CDR1 SEHNR, CDR2 FQNEAQ (reference sequence). The length of the CDR3 is 15 residues. In DNA, the CDR3 is TGTGCCAGCGGCTTGTTGAAGAGTGAGAACACTGAAGCTTTCTTT. Translated, it gives CASGLLKSENTEAFF.

V gene TRBV9 combines with J gene TRBJ2-5; D gene ambiguous. V lost 3 bases, J lost 2 bases, and 17 bases lay in between. CDR3 length: 16 residues. The germline V gene has CDR1 SGDLS and CDR2 YYNGEE. CDR3 coding DNA: TGTGCCAGCAGCGAGACCCCTATCCCGATTCAAGAGACCCAGTACTTC. Protein: CASSETPIPIQETQYF.

V gene TRBV9 combines with J gene TRBJ2-1, with TRBD1 identical over 9 bases. Trimming removed 4 bases from V and 4 bases from J; junction bases left unmatched: 6. Germline V CDR1 and CDR2: SGDLS, YYNGEE. CDR3 size: 15 residues. This chain's CDR3 is CASSPTGGRYNEQFF. The CDR3 DNA reads as TGTGCCAGCAGCCCAACAGGGGGCCGGTACAATGAGCAGTTCTTC.

The chain combines TRBV7-2 with TRBJ2-3, with a weak D call TRBD2 (5 bases). This CDR3 has 13 residues. Germline-derived CDR1 and CDR2 are SGHTA and FQGNSA. V lost 3 bases and J lost 4, with 8 bases in between. CDR3 region: CASSFLAPDTQYF. The DNA of the CDR3 is TGTGCCAGCAGCTTTCTAGCTCCAGATACGCAGTATTTT.

The chain combines TRBV5-1 with TRBJ2-5; D may correspond to TRBD1 or TRBD2 (6 bases each). Trimming removed 5 bases at V and 5 bases at J, with 13 bases between. The CDR3 spans 13 residues. Germline V gene lookup returns CDR1 SGHRS and CDR2 YFSETQ. The CDR3 spells CASSRGAMETQYF. Here the CDR3 DNA reads TGCGCCAGCAGTAGGGGGGCTATGGAGACCCAGTACTTC.

V is TRBV12-3 or TRBV12-4 and J is TRBJ1-3; no reliable D call. The CDR3 sequence is 13 residues long. Between the trimmed V and J ends, which lost 6 bases and 7 bases, there was a span of 13 bases. CDR3 region: CASRLSHGNTIYF. The CDR3 nucleotides read TGTGCCAGCAGGCTGTCCCATGGGAACACCATATATTTT.

In its sample, this clone was seen a few times. V is TRBV6-5 and J is TRBJ2-7; 12 bases fit TRBD2. This CDR3 has 16 residues. V lost 4 bases and J lost 2; bases outside the gene matches: 6. Germline-derived CDR1 and CDR2 are MNHEY and SVGAGI. The CDR3 region is CASSWGTSGFPYEQYF. The CDR3 nucleotides are TGTGCCAGCAGTTGGGGGACTAGCGGGTTTCCCTACGAGCAGTACTTC.